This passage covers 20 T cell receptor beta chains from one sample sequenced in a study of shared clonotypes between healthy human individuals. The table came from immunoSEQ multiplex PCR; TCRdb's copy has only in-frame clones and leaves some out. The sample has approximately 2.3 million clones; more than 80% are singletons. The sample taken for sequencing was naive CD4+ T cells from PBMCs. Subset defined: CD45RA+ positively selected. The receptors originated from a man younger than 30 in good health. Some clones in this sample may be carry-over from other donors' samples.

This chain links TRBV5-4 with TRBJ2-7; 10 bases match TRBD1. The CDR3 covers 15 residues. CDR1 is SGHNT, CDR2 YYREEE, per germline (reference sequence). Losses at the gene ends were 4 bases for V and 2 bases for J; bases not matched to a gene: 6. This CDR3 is CASSPGQGRAYEQYF. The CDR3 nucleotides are TGTGCCAGCAGCCCGGGACAGGGGAGGGCCTACGAGCAGTACTTC.

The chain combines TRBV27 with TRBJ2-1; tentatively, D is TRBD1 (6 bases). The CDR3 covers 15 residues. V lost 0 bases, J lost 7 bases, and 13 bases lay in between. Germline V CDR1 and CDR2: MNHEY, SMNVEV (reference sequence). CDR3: CASSLSPQTGNEQFF. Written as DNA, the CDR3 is TGTGCCAGCAGTTTATCCCCTCAAACAGGGAATGAGCAGTTCTTC.

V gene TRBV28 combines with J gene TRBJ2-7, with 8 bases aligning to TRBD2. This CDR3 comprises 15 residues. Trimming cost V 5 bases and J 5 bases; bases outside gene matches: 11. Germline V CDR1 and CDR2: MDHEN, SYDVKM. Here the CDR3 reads CASSTSGSGKDEQYF. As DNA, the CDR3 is TGTGCCAGCAGTACCTCGGGTAGCGGGAAAGACGAGCAGTACTTC.

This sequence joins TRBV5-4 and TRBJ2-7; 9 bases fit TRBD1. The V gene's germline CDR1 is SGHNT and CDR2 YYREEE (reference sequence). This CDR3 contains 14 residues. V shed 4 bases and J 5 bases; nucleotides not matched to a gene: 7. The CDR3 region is CASSPGQGYHEQYF. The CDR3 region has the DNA TGTGCCAGCAGCCCGGGACAGGGTTATCACGAGCAGTACTTC.

CDR3 nucleotides: TGTGCCAGCAGCCAGTGGCTAGCGGAAGGGGATACGCAGTATTTT. Translation: CASSQWLAEGDTQYF. This chain links TRBV14 with TRBJ2-3, with TRBD2 identical over 7 bases. V dropped 3 bases and J dropped 6; count of bases not matched to a gene: 9. This CDR3 is 15 amino acids long. Germline CDR1 SGHDN, CDR2 FVKESK.

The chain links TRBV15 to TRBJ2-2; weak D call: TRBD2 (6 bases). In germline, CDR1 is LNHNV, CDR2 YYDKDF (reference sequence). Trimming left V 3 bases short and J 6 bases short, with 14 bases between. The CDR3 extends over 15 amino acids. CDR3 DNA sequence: TGTGCCACCAGCAGGCGGGACTTAAAGGCCGGGGAGCTGTTTTTT. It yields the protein CATSRRDLKAGELFF.

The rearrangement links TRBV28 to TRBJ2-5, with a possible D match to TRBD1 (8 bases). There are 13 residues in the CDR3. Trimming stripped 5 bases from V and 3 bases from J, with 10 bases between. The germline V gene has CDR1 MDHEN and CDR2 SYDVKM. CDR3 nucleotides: TGTGCCAGCAGTACAGGGGGGGAAGAGACCCAGTACTTC. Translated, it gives CASSTGGEETQYF.

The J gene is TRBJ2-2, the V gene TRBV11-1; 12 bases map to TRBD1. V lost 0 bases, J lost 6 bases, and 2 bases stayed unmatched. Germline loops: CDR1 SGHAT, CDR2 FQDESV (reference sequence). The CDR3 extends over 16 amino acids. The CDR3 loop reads CASSLAGTGGSGELFF. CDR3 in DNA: TGTGCCAGCAGCTTAGCCGGGACAGGGGGCTCCGGGGAGCTGTTTTTT.

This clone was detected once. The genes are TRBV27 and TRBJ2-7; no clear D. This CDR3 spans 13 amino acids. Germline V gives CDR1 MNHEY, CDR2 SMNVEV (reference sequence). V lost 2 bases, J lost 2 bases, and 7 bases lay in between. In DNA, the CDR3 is TGTGCCAGCAGTTTAAGCCCTACCTACGAGCAGTACTTC. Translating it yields CASSLSPTYEQYF.

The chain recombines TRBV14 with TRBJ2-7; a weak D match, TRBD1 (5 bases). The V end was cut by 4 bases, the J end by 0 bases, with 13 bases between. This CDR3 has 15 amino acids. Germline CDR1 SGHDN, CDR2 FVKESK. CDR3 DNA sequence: TGTGCCAGCAGCCTGGGTGGGGCGAGCTCCTACGAGCAGTACTTC. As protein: CASSLGGASSYEQYF.

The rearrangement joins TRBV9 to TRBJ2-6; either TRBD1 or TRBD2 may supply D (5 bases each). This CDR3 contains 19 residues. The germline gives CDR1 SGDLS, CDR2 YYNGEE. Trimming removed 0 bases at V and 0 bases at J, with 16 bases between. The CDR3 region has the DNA TGTGCCAGCAGCGTAGGTTGGGCAGGGACGACCTCTGGGGCCAACGTCCTGACTTTC. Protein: CASSVGWAGTTSGANVLTF.

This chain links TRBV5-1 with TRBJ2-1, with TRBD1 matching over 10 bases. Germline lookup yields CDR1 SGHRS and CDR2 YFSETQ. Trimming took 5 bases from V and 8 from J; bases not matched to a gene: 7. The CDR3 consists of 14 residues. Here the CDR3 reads CASRSTGGIDEQFF. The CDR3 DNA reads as TGCGCCAGCAGATCGACAGGGGGCATAGATGAGCAGTTCTTC. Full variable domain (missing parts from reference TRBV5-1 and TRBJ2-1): KAGVTQTPRYLIKTRGQQVTLSCSPISGHRSVSWYQQTPGQGLQFLFEYFSETQRNKGNFPGRFSGRQFSNSRSEMNVSTLELGDSALYLCASRSTGGIDEQFFGPGTRLTVL.

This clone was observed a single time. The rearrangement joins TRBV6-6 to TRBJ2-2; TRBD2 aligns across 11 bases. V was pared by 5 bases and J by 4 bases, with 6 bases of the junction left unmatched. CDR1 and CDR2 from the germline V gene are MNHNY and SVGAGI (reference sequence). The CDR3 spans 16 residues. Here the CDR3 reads CASSTHSGRGTGELFF. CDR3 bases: TGTGCCAGCAGTACCCATAGCGGGAGGGGCACCGGGGAGCTGTTTTTT.

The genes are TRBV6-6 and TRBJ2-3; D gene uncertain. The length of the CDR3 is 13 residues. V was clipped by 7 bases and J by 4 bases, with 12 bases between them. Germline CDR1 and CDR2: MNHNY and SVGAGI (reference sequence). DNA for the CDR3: TGTGCCAGCACCCCTAGAGTTCCAGATACGCAGTATTTT. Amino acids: CASTPRVPDTQYF.

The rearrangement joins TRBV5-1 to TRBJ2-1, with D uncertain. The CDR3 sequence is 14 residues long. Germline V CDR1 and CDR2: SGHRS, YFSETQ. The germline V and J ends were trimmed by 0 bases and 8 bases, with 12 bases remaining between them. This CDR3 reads CASSLGTPGYEQFF. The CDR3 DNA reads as TGCGCCAGCAGCTTGGGGACGCCGGGCTATGAGCAGTTCTTC.

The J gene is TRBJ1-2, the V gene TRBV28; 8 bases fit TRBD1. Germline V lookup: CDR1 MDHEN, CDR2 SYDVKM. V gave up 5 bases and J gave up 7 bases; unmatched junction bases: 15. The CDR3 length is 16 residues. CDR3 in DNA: TGTGCCAGCAGTCCCCCTGGAGCAGGGGGCGCCTTTGGCTACACCTTC. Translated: CASSPPGAGGAFGYTF.

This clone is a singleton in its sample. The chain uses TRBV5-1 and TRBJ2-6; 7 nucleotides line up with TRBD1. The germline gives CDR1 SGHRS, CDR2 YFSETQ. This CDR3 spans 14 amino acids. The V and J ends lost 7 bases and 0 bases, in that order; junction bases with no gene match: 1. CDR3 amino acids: CASGQASGANVLTF. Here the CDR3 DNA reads TGCGCCAGCGGACAGGCCTCTGGGGCCAACGTCCTGACTTTC. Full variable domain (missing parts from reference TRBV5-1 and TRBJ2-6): KAGVTQTPRYLIKTRGQQVTLSCSPISGHRSVSWYQQTPGQGLQFLFEYFSETQRNKGNFPGRFSGRQFSNSRSEMNVSTLELGDSALYLCASGQASGANVLTFGAGSRLTVL.

The CDR3 coding sequence is TGTGCCAGCAGTTTTCGGATCAGAAGACTAGCGGGGTCCTACGAGCAGTACTTC. As protein: CASSFRIRRLAGSYEQYF. The rearrangement joins TRBV28 to TRBJ2-7; 11 nucleotides align to TRBD2. The germline gives CDR1 MDHEN, CDR2 SYDVKM. This CDR3 contains 18 residues. V shed 3 bases, J shed 1 base, and the junction held 11 bases outside the gene matches.

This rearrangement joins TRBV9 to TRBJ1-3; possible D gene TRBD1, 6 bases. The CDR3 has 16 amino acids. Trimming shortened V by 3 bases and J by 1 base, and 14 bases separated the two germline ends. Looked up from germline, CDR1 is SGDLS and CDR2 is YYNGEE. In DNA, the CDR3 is TGTGCCAGCAGCGCGCTCGGGGGGGCTTCTGGAAACACCATATATTTT. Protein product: CASSALGGASGNTIYF.

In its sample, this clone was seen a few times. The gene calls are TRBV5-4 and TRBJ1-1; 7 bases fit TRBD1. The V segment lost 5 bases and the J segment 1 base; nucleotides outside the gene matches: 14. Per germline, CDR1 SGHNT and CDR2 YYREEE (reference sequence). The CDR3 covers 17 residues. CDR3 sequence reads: CASRRWAGGMGNTEAFF. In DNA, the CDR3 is TGTGCCAGCAGACGGTGGGCAGGGGGGATGGGGAACACTGAAGCTTTCTTT.